This TCR beta chain came from a study of cytomegalovirus exposure and HLA in healthy donors. There are 13 residues in the CDR3. V lost 4 bases and J lost 3, with 10 bases in between. Germline assignment: CDR1 SGHNT and CDR2 YYREEE (reference sequence). PCR amplification relied on 60 Vbeta primers (plus 13 Jbeta primers). Sequencing was performed with immunoSEQ multiplex PCR; in TCRdb, only in-frame clones are kept and a portion is missing. The sample carries more than 110,000 clones, over 75% recorded once. On this clone itself: Its cognate antigen is unknown.

Study-level points and caveats: Researchers left out some V segments, among them TRBV6-2 and TRBV6-3, as indistinguishable. A likely sequencing artifact accounted for one observed cluster of highly shared sequence variants.

The chain employs TRBV5-4 and TRBJ1-2; TRBD1 might be the D (6 bases). The receptor was isolated from a young man in good health and CMV-seronegative. The specimen sequenced was PBMCs. CDR3 residues: CASSPPGDYGYTF. CDR3 coding DNA: TGTGCCAGCAGCCCTCCAGGGGACTATGGCTACACCTTC.